The T cell receptor (beta chain) under discussion was sequenced for a study of blood T cell repertoires in COVID-19. In the study overall: The analysed material was cDNA or gDNA that came from T cells, B-cell-depleted T cells, or PBMCs.

Trimming took 3 bases from V and 14 from J, leaving 13 bases between them. This CDR3 is built from 12 residues. TCRdb keeps only in-frame clones here, not all; method: immunoSEQ multiplex PCR. The table includes approximately 210,000 clones, around 90% detected once. The source is a man aged 25-45 years with acute or convalescent COVID-19. Sample: peripheral blood. This chain joins TRBV12-3 or TRBV12-4 and TRBJ1-4; D not resolved. The CDR3 bases are TGTGCCAGCAGTTTGTTGTCAGGCGCCCTGTTTTTT. Its translation is CASSLLSGALFF.